This entry is about one TCR beta chain. The antigen is unknown. This sample was taken from a study of cytomegalovirus exposure and HLA in healthy donors. Regarding the study as a whole: The study recorded fewer than 200 TCR beta chains that were cytomegalovirus-associated.

The CDR3 is made up of 18 amino acids. The germline V gene has CDR1 SGHTA and CDR2 FQGNSA. Unmatched junction bases numbered 13, after V lost 5 bases and J lost 4 bases. The PCR had 60 Vbeta and 13 Jbeta primers. The protocol was immunoSEQ multiplex PCR, while the TCRdb copy is restricted to in-frame clones and leaves out a portion. In the table there are over 150,000 clones, around 80% of which are singletons. The clonotype originates from a man aged 18 to 30 in good health and CMV-seronegative. The chain couples TRBV7-2 to TRBJ2-2; 10 nucleotides match TRBD2. The sequenced material came from PBMCs. The CDR3: CASSLLAGRDGSTGELFF. CDR3 nucleotides: TGTGCCAGCAGCCTACTAGCGGGACGAGATGGTAGCACCGGGGAGCTGTTTTTT.